This TCR beta chain came from a study of CD8+ T cells in alopecia areata. Overall study: Patients took tofacitinib for 6 to 18 months, followed by 6 drug-free months. Severity scores in treated patients reflected the percentage of scalp affected.

Study conclusions and caveats: The study found tofacitinib significantly decreased scalp clonality and expanded CD8+ clones among the top 100. Scalp samples also yield sequences of resident alphabeta T cells from normal skin.

In its sample, this clone was seen a few times. Its target is unknown. Treatment described: oral pan-JAK inhibitor, 5-10 mg twice daily. The authors extracted RNA and reverse transcribed it into cDNA as the sequencing template. TCRdb keeps only in-frame clones here, not all; method: immunoSEQ multiplex PCR. This sample has about 180,000 clones, with less than 70% found just once. This receptor was identified in a human donor with alopecia areata. The input for sequencing was CD8+ T cells sorted from blood, taken at week 24, from a patient treated with tofacitinib.

The chain's CDR3 is CASGFNAGDQPQHF. The CDR3 DNA sequence: TGTGCTAGTGGTTTTAACGCAGGGGATCAGCCCCAGCATTTT. V is TRBV12-5 and J is TRBJ1-5; D might be TRBD1 (6 bases). V shed 3 bases and J shed 5 bases, with 11 bases lying between them. Germline V CDR1 and CDR2: LGHNT, FRNRAP. The CDR3 length is 14 residues.